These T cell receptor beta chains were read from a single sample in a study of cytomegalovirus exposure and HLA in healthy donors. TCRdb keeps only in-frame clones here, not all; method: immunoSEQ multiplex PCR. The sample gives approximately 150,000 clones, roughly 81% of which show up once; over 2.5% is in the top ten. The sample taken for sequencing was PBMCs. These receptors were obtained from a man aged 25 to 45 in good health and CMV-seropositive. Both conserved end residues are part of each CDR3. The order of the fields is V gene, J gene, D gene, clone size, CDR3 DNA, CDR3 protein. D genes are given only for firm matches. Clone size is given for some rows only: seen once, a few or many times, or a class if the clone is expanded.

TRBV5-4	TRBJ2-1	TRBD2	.	TGTGCCAGCAGCTTGTCCTATAGCGGGAGCAATGAGCAGTTCTTC	CASSLSYSGSNEQFF
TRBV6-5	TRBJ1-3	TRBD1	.	TGTGCCAGCAGTCCGGGACAGGCGGGAAACACCATATATTTT	CASSPGQAGNTIYF
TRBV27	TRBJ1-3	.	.	TGTGCCAGCAGTCCCGGGGAGGCCTCTGGAAACACCATATATTTT	CASSPGEASGNTIYF
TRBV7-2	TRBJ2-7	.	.	TGTGCCAGCAGCTTAGTCTCCGAGCAGTACTTC	CASSLVSEQYF
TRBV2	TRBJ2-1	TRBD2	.	TGTGCCATCCTTAGCGGGAGAGGCGGCAATGAGCAGTTCTTC	CAILSGRGGNEQFF
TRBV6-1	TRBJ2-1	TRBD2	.	TGTGCCAGCAGTGTACGAGGTAGCGGGAGGAAGAAGAGCAATGAGCAGTTCTTC	CASSVRGSGRKKSNEQFF
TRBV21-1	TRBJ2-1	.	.	TGTGCCAGCAGCATAATCCTTCAGGGGAAATCCTACAATGAGCAGTTCTTC	CASSIILQGKSYNEQFF
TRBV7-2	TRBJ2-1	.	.	TGTGCCAGCAGTCTAAATCCGACAGTAAGATCCTACAATGAGCAGTTCTTC	CASSLNPTVRSYNEQFF
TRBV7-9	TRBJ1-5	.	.	TGTTCCAGCAGCTCCAACTCCTTTCCCCAGCATTTT	CSSSSNSFPQHF
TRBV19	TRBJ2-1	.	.	TGTGCCAGTAGTCTGTCCCCGGACAGCTCCTACAATGAGCAGTTCTTC	CASSLSPDSSYNEQFF
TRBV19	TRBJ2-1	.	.	TGTGCCAGTAGCTCGCAGGGGTTATCCAATGAGCAGTTCTTC	CASSSQGLSNEQFF
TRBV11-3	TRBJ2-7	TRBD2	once	TGTGCCAGCAGCTTAGCGCGCGGGAGGAACGAGCAGTACTTC	CASSLARGRNEQYF
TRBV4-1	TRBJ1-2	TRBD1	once	TGCGCCAGCAGCACCTCCTACAGGGGTGGAAGCTATGGCTACACCTTC	CASSTSYRGGSYGYTF
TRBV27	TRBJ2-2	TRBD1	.	TGTGCCAGCAGTTTATATGGGACAGGGGGCACCGGGGAGCTGTTTTTT	CASSLYGTGGTGELFF
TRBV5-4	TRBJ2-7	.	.	TGTGCCAGCAGCTTTACAGGAAACACCTACGAGCAGTACTTC	CASSFTGNTYEQYF
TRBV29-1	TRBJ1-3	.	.	TGCAGCGTTATTGCCCAAGGAGGCAACACCATATATTTT	CSVIAQGGNTIYF
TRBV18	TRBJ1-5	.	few	TGTGCCAGCTCACCGGGGCCAAATCAGCCCCAGCATTTT	CASSPGPNQPQHF
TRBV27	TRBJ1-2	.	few	TGTGCCAGCAGTTTTTTGGGGGCTCGGGGTGGCTACACCTTC	CASSFLGARGGYTF
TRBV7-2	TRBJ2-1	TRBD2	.	TGTGCCAGCAGCACCCTGGGACTAGCGGTGAATGAGCAGTTCTTC	CASSTLGLAVNEQFF
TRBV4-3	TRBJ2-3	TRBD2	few	TGCGCCAGCAGCCAAGCGGGACTAGCGGGAGTAGATACGCAGTATTTT	CASSQAGLAGVDTQYF
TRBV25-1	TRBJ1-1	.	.	TGTGCCAGCAGTGAAAGCTTCCTCAATGAAGCTTTCTTT	CASSESFLNEAFF
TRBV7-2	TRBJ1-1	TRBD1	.	TGTGCCAGCAGCCCAGGGGGACGGAACACTGAAGCTTTCTTT	CASSPGGRNTEAFF
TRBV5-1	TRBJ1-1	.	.	TGCGCCAGCAGCTTGGGATATGGGGGCATTGGTGGTGAAGCTTTCTTT	CASSLGYGGIGGEAFF
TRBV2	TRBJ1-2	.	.	TGTGCCTCATCACAGGGAAAAGTCTATGGCTACACCTTC	CASSQGKVYGYTF